A single sample gave rise to the 5 T cell receptor beta chains below, sequenced in a study of OX40 agonist ivuxolimab in advanced cancers. Produced via immunoSEQ multiplex PCR; TCRdb's table is partial and in-frame only. The sample lists tens of thousands of clones; roughly 80% were seen once. This specimen consisted of CD4+ or CD8+ T cells sorted from blood, obtained in a trial of the OX40 agonist ivuxolimab. The receptors originated from an adult with an advanced solid tumor such as melanoma, head and neck, liver or kidney cancer.

J is TRBJ2-7 and V is TRBV27, with D perhaps matching TRBD1 (6 bases). CDR1 is MNHEY and CDR2 is SMNVEV in the germline V gene (reference sequence). CDR3 length: 13 amino acids. Deletions cut 2 bases from V and 5 bases from J, with 10 bases between. CDR3 nucleotide sequence: TGTGCCAGCAGTTTAACAGGGAACCACGAGCAGTACTTC. Translation gives CASSLTGNHEQYF.

This clone was recorded many times. Other DNA sequences of this sample code for an identical CDR3. This chain joins TRBV28 and TRBJ2-1, with unresolved D. Between the trimmed V and J ends, which lost 3 bases and 7 bases, there was a span of 7 bases. The CDR3 loop spans 12 amino acids. CDR1 is MDHEN, CDR2 SYDVKM, per germline. The CDR3 here is CASSFWGNEQFF. In nucleotides, the CDR3 is TGTGCCAGCAGTTTCTGGGGTAATGAGCAGTTCTTC.

This rearrangement joins TRBV11-2 to TRBJ1-1; D may be TRBD1 (5 bases). Germline-derived CDR1 and CDR2 are SGHAT and FQNNGV. V gave up 1 base and J gave up 5 bases, with 14 bases separating them. The CDR3 consists of 15 residues. CDR3 DNA: TGTGCCAGCAGCTTAGCAGGGTACGGTCGAACTGAAGCTTTCTTT. Translating it yields CASSLAGYGRTEAFF.

This clone was recorded once. The chain combines TRBV5-4 with TRBJ2-6; TRBD1 agrees at 12 bases. This CDR3 region has 17 residues. Trimming took 6 bases from V and 0 from J; bases not matched to a gene: 4. The germline V gene has CDR1 SGHNT and CDR2 YYREEE (reference sequence). CDR3 amino acids: CASTGTGGVSGANVLTF. As DNA, the CDR3 is TGTGCCAGCACCGGGACAGGGGGCGTCTCTGGGGCCAACGTCCTGACTTTC.

The rearrangement links TRBV9 to TRBJ2-1; D possibly corresponds to TRBD2 (5 bases). Trimming pared 0 bases from V and 5 bases from J, leaving 21 bases between. The CDR3 sequence is 18 residues long. Germline-derived CDR1 and CDR2 are SGDLS and YYNGEE. DNA for the CDR3: TGTGCCAGCAGCGTAGGAGGTAGCGTAGGTTCGTTCCACAATGAGCAGTTCTTC. The encoded protein is CASSVGGSVGSFHNEQFF.